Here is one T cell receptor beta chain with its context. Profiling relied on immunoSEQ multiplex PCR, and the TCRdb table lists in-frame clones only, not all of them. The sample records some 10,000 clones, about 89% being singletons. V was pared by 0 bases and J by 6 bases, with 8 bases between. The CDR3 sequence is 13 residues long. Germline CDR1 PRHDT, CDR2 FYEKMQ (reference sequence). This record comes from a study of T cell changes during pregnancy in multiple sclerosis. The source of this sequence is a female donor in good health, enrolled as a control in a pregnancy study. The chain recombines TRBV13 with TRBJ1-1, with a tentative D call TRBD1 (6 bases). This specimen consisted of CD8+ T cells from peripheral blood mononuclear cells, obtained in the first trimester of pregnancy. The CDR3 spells CASSLGRGPEAFF. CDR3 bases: TGTGCCAGCAGCTTAGGCAGGGGCCCTGAAGCTTTCTTT. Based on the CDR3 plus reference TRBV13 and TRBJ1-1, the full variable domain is AAGVIQSPRHLIKEKRETATLKCYPIPRHDTVYWYQQGPGQDPQFLISFYEKMQSDKGSIPDRFSAQQFSDYHSELNMSSLELGDSALYFCASSLGRGPEAFFGQGTRLTVV.